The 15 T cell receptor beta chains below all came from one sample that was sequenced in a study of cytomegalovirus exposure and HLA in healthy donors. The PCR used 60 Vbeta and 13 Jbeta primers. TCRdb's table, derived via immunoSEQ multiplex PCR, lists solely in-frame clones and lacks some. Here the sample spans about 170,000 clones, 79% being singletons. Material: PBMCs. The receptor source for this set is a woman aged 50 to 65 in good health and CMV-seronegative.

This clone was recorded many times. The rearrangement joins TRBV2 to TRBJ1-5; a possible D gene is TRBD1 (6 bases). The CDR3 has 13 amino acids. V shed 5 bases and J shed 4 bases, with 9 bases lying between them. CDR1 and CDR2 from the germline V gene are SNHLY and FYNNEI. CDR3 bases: TGTGCCAGCAGTCGACAGGCGAATCAGCCCCAGCATTTT. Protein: CASSRQANQPQHF.

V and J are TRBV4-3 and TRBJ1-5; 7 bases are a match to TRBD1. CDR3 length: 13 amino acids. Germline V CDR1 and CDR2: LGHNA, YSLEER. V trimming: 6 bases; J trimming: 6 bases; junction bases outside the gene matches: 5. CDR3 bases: TGCGCCAGCAGACGGAGACAGGGTCAGCCCCAGCATTTT. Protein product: CASRRRQGQPQHF.

CDR3 DNA: TGTGCCAGCAGCTCCGGCGGCACAGGGCACGGAAACACCATATATTTT. Translation: CASSSGGTGHGNTIYF. The chain links TRBV7-2 to TRBJ1-3; tentatively, D is TRBD1 (6 bases). This CDR3 is 16 amino acids long. V gave up 4 bases and J gave up 4 bases, with 17 bases separating them. The germline V gene encodes CDR1 SGHTA and CDR2 FQGNSA.

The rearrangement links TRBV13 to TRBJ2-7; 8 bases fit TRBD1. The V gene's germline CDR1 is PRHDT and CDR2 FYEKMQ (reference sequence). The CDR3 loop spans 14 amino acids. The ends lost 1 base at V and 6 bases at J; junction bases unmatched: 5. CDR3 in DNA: TGTGCCAGCAGCTTAGAGCAGGGGGCGACCGAGCAGTACTTC. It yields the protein CASSLEQGATEQYF.

CDR3 amino acids: CASSLYGEDQPQHF. DNA for the CDR3: TGTGCCAGCAGTTTATATGGGGAGGATCAGCCCCAGCATTTT. V gene TRBV28 combines with J gene TRBJ1-5; D is unclear. This CDR3 has 14 amino acids. Per the germline V gene, CDR1 is MDHEN and CDR2 is SYDVKM. The ends were cut back, 1 base at V and 5 bases at J, with 9 bases in the middle. Drawing the rest from reference TRBV28 and TRBJ1-5, the complete variable domain is DVKVTQSSRYLVKRTGEKVFLECVQDMDHENMFWYRQDPGLGLRLIYFSYDVKMKEKGDIPEGYSVSREKKERFSLILESASTNQTSMYLCASSLYGEDQPQHFGDGTRLSIL.

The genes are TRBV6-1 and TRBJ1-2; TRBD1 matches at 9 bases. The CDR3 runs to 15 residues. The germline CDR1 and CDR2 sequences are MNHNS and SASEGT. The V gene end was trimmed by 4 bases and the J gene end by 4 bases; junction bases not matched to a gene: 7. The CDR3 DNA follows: TGTGCCAGCAGTGCCACAGGGGGCTACGGCTATGGCTACACCTTC. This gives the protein CASSATGGYGYGYTF.

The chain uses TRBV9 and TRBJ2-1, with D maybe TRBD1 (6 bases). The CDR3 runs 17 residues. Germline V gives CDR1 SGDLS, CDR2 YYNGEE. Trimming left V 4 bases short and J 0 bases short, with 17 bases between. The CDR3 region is CASSPVGDNLSYNEQFF. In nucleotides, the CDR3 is TGTGCCAGCAGCCCCGTAGGGGACAACCTCTCCTACAATGAGCAGTTCTTC.

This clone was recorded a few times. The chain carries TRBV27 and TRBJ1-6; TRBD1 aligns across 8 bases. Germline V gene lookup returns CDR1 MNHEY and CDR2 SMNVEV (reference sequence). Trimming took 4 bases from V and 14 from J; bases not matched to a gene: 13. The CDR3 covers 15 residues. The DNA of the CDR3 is TGTGCCAGCAGTTCTAATCAGGGGGCAGGGTTGGCCCTCCACTTT. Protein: CASSSNQGAGLALHF.

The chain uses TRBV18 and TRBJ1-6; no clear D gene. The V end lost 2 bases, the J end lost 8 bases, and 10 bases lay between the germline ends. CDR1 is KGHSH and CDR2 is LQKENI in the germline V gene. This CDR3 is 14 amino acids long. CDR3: CASSPKQRDSPLHF. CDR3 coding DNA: TGTGCCAGCTCACCAAAGCAAAGAGATTCACCCCTCCACTTT.

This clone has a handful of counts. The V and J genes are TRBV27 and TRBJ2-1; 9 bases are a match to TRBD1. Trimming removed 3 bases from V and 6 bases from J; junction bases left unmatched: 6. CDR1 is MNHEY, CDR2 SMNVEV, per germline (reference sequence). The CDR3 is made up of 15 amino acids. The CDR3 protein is CASSFDRGSTNEQFF. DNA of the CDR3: TGTGCCAGCAGTTTCGACAGGGGGAGTACCAATGAGCAGTTCTTC.

CDR3 loop: CASSGSVNTQYF. The CDR3 DNA is TGTGCCAGCAGTGGTAGCGTGAATACGCAGTATTTT. This chain uses TRBV28 with TRBJ2-3, with a tentative D call TRBD2 (5 bases). Between the trimmed V and J ends, which lost 5 bases and 7 bases, there was a span of 10 bases. The germline CDR1 and CDR2 sequences are MDHEN and SYDVKM. This CDR3 is 12 amino acids long.

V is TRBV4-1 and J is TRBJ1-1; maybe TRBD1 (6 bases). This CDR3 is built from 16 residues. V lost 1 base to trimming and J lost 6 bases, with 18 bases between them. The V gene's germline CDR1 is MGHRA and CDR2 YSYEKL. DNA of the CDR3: TGCGCCAGCAGCCAAGGGACGCGGGGGGCTCGAGCTGAAGCTTTCTTT. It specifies CASSQGTRGARAEAFF.

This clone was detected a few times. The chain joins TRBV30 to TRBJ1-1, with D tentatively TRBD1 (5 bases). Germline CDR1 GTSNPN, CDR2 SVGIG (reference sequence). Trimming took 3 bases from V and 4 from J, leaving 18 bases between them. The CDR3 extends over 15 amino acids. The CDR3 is CAWSDPRGGFTEAFF. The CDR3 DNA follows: TGTGCCTGGAGCGACCCTCGCGGGGGTTTCACTGAAGCTTTCTTT.

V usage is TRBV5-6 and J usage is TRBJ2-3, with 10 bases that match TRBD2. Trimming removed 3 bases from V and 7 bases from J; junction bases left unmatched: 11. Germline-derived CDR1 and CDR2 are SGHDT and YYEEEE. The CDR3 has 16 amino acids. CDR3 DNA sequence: TGTGCCAGCAGCTGGTCGGGAGCGGGAGGGCCATATACGCAGTATTTT. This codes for CASSWSGAGGPYTQYF.

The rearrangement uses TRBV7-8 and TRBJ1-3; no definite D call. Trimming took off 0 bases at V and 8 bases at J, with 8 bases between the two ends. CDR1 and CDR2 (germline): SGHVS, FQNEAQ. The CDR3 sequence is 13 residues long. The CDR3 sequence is CASSLAKADTIYF. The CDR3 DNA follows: TGTGCCAGCAGCTTAGCGAAGGCGGACACCATATATTTT.